Listed below are T cell receptor beta chains from one sample, sequenced in a study of T cell responses to AZD1222 COVID-19 vaccine. Some clones are missing from TCRdb's copy, which holds only in-frame ones; the method was immunoSEQ multiplex PCR. The table lists about 200,000 clones, 80% to 95% of them singletons. Here the sequenced sample was peripheral blood, taken 28 days after the second AZD1222 dose. These receptors all come from an adult who received the AZD1222 COVID-19 vaccine. The CDR3 runs from the conserved cysteine through the conserved F or W. A D gene is named only where the DNA matches it firmly.

D gene	V gene	J gene	CDR3 DNA	CDR3 protein
-	TRBV5-4	TRBJ1-4	TGTGCCAGCAGCGACGGCCGTGGGGAAAAACTGTTTTTT	CASSDGRGEKLFF
TRBD1	TRBV9	TRBJ2-7	TGTGCCAGCAGCGCCGGGACAGGGTTTGGCGAGCAGTACTTC	CASSAGTGFGEQYF
TRBD1	TRBV6-1	TRBJ1-4	TGTGCCAGCAGTGAAGCGCCACAGGGGGATTCAACTAATGAAAAACTGTTTTTT	CASSEAPQGDSTNEKLFF
TRBD1	TRBV7-2	TRBJ1-6	TGTGCCAGCAGCATGCGGACAGGGCGATCACCCCTCCACTTT	CASSMRTGRSPLHF
TRBD1	TRBV28	TRBJ1-2	TGTGCCAGCAGTTTCGGACAGGCCGACGGCTACACCTTC	CASSFGQADGYTF
-	TRBV5-1	TRBJ2-3	TGCGCCAGCAGCTTGGCAGGGGTTAGCACAGATACGCAGTATTTT	CASSLAGVSTDTQYF
TRBD2	TRBV3-1/TRBV3-2	TRBJ2-7	TGTGCCAGCAGCCCAAAATCCTGGCGGGAGACCGAGCAGTACTTC	CASSPKSWRETEQYF
-	TRBV19	TRBJ1-5	TGTGCCACCCTTATTTTCGCAGCGAGCAATCAGCCCCAGCATTTT	CATLIFAASNQPQHF
TRBD1	TRBV4-2	TRBJ1-6	TGTGCCAGCAGCCAAGCAGACAGGGAACCTAATTCACCCCTCCACTTT	CASSQADREPNSPLHF
-	TRBV19	TRBJ1-2	TGTGCCAGTAGTATGGACCGGTTAGCCAGCGGCTACACCTTC	CASSMDRLASGYTF
-	TRBV27	TRBJ2-7	TGTGCCAGCAAATTATCGACAGAAACCTACGAGCAGTACTTC	CASKLSTETYEQYF
-	TRBV6-2/TRBV6-3	TRBJ2-7	TGTGCCAGCAGTTACTCGAGTACCAGATCCGAGCAGTACTTC	CASSYSSTRSEQYF
-	TRBV7-2	TRBJ1-5	TGTGCCAGCAGCTTGATGGGGGGGTATAGCAATCAGCCCCAGCATTTT	CASSLMGGYSNQPQHF
-	TRBV19	TRBJ2-2	TGTGCCAGTAGTATAGGTCAGTTCACCGGGGAGCTGTTTTTT	CASSIGQFTGELFF
TRBD2	TRBV28	TRBJ2-5	TGTGCCAGCAGCCACCTTGGACTAGCGGGAGGTGAGACCCAGTACTTC	CASSHLGLAGGETQYF
-	TRBV2	TRBJ2-2	TGTGCCAGCAGTAGCATGTTAGGGACCGGGGAGCTGTTTTTT	CASSSMLGTGELFF
TRBD1	TRBV7-3	TRBJ1-2	TGTGCCAGCAGCTTGGGCAGGGGGGATGGCTACACCTTC	CASSLGRGDGYTF